This entry describes one T cell receptor beta chain. Its specificity is unknown. This entry comes from a study of T cells after yellow fever vaccination. Across the study: Libraries from low-cell-number fractions were prepared with the SMART-Seq v4 Ultra Low Input RNA kit.

5'RACE template switching added a universal primer site and UMIs to TCR cDNA. MiXCR, run by TCRdb on the 5' RACE reads, gives a single entry per CDR3 protein. The sample includes about 74,000 distinct CDR3 sequences, approximately 6.9% of them seen just once. The germline CDR1 and CDR2 sequences are MNHEY and SVGAGI. The CDR3 sequence is 16 residues long. V was shortened by 4 bases and J by 9 bases, with 19 bases between the two germline ends. Regarding the study as a whole: The presence of abundant clonotypes contaminating from the bulk population was possible in FACS-sorted repertoires. Primary-vaccination clones mostly resurfaced post-booster (approximately 96% CD4, roughly 87% CD8).

Sequences were derived from CD8+ T cells sorted from PBMCs, sampled more than 4 days after the first yellow fever vaccination. The V gene is TRBV6-5, the J gene TRBJ1-6; no firm D call. The TCR comes from a young man who received the YFV17D yellow fever vaccine. The CDR3 sequence is CASSSSNWEPFSPLHF. The CDR3 DNA reads as TGTGCCAGCAGTTCCTCGAATTGGGAGCCATTTTCACCCCTCCACTTT.